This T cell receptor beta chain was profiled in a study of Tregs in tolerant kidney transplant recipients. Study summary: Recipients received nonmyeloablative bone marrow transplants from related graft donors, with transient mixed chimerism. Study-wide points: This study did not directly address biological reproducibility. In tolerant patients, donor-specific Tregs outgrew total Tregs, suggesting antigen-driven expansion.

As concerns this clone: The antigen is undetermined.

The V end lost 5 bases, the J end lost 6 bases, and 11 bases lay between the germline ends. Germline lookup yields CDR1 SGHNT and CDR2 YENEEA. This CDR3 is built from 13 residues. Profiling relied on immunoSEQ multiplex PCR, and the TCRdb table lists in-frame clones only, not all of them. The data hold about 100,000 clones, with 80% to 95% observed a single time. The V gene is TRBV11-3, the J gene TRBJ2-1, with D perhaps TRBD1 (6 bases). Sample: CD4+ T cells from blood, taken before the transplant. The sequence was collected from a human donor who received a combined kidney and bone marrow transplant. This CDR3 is CASSSYRANEQFF. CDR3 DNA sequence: TGTGCCAGCAGCAGTTACAGGGCCAATGAGCAGTTCTTC. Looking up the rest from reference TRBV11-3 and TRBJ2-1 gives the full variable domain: EAGVVQSPRYKIIEKKQPVAFWCNPISGHNTLYWYLQNLGQGPELLIRYENEEAVDDSQLPKDRFSAERLKGVDSTLKIQPAELGDSAVYLCASSSYRANEQFFGPGTRLTVL.